The T cell receptor beta chain described here comes from a study of blood T cell repertoires in COVID-19 (TCRdb year 2020). With regard to the full study: Samples covering the acute and convalescent phases of COVID-19 were provided by collaborators in the United States, Italy and Spain. Samples were obtained from the ongoing ImmuneRACE study (first 160 participants) and from about 1,300 subjects provided by 6 global collaborators. The sample metadata nearly always contained a de-identified subject ID, COVID-19 status, age in years and sex. The prospective study material was composed of cDNA or gDNA derived from T cells, B-cell-depleted T cells, or PBMCs. Where available, HLA class I and class II types were taken from metadata supplied by the sample provider and were not determined by assay-based typing. The repertoires were made available in a free public database intended to serve as a resource for research on the immune response to SARS-CoV-2. Subjects who had been exposed to COVID-19, were actively infected with it, or had recovered from it provided the deeply sampled blood TCRbeta repertoires that made up the dataset. Study-level results and caveats: Clinical and demographic metadata were provided uncurated, with the amount varying by source and participant.

Enrolling through a virtual design, the prospective study's participants ranged in age from roughly 18 to 100 years and lived across roughly 24 United States geographic areas. In the prospective study, cohorts were assigned on the basis of participant-reported clinical history obtained from a screening survey and a study questionnaire. Recovered participants in ImmuneRACE Cohort 3 were defined as having two consecutive negative NP/OP PCR tests, clearance from a healthcare professional, or resolution of symptoms. In the prospective study, mobile phlebotomists collected whole blood, serum and a nasopharyngeal or oropharyngeal swab from each participant. Participants in the prospective study had the option to provide additional blood draws and questionnaires over a 2-month period. Before DNA extraction, prospective study blood samples were shipped either frozen or at room temperature. A word on this clone: Its specific antigen is unknown. No much larger clone is present one base from it, and per-base qualities are unavailable.

The CDR3 runs 15 residues from the cysteine to the phenylalanine. Only CDR3 DNA remains: 45 bases, in frame from the first base. Trimming takes 6 bases off V and 1 base off J; junction bases not matched to a gene: 3. As encoded in the germline V gene (reference sequence), CDR1 is MNHEY while CDR2 is SMNVEV. TCRbeta CDR3 regions were amplified from genomic DNA using the immunoSEQ Assay, a bias-controlled multiplex PCR. The authors' pipeline ran thus. Within the assay, amplification of reference gene primers was used to estimate how many nucleated cells each sample contained. To quantify the absolute abundance of each unique TCRbeta CDR3 rearrangement, sequence reads were collapsed and filtered. For each sample, productive Simpson clonality was calculated by taking the square root of Simpson's diversity index across productive rearrangements. In TCRdb, the immuneACCESS table is reduced to in-frame sequences with V and J assigned. These tables do not hold every clone; where another copy was compared, an unresolved V gene accounts for under half, and the others remain unexplained. The V and J calls and clone size were taken over from that table, and D and trimming were inferred from the DNA. This sample is represented by approximately 160,000 clones; 80% of them were singletons. The ten largest clones add up to approximately 6% of the sample.

Specimen: PBMCs or T cells enriched from blood (not recorded which). This chain is built from TRBV27 and TRBJ2-6, with 7 bases in between that match TRBD1. This clonotype was sampled from a man aged 35 to 55 who had recovered from COVID-19. The base sequence is TGTGCCAGCAGACGACAGGGTTCTGGGGCCAACGTCCTGACTTTC. It is translated as CASRRQGSGANVLTF. With the rest looked up from the reference TRBV27 and TRBJ2-6 genes rather than sequenced, the full variable domain is EAQVTQNPRYLITVTGKKLTVTCSQNMNHEYMSWYRQDPGLGLRQIYYSMNVEVTDKGDVPEGYKVSRKEKRNFPLILESPSPNQTSLYFCASRRQGSGANVLTFGAGSRLTVL.